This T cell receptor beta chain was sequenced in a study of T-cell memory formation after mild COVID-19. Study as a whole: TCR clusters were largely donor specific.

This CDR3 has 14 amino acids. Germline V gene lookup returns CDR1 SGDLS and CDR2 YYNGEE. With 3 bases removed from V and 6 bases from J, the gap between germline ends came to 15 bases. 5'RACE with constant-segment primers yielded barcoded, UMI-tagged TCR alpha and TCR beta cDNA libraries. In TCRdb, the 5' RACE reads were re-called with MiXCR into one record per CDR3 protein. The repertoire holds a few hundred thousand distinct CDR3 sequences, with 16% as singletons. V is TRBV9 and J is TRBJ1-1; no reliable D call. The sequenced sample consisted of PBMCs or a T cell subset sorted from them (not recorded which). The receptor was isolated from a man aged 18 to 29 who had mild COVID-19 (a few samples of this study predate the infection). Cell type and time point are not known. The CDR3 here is CASSDGGIQAEAFF. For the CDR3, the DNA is TGTGCCAGCAGCGACGGCGGGATTCAAGCTGAAGCTTTCTTT.